This paragraph covers one T cell receptor (beta chain) sequence. This entry comes from a study of blood T cell repertoires in COVID-19. Here immunoSEQ multiplex PCR was the method, and the copy in TCRdb shows in-frame clones only, minus some. This repertoire shows more than 350,000 clones, about 88% found once; its top ten account for 1.4%. Sample: PBMCs or T cells enriched from blood (not recorded which). The origin of this receptor is a woman aged 18-29 years who had been exposed to COVID-19.

Written as DNA, the CDR3 is TGCGCCAGCAGCCAAGATATCGGGACAGAAGAGACCCAGTACTTC. This encodes CASSQDIGTEETQYF. The V call is TRBV4-1, the J call TRBJ2-5; TRBD1 matches at 7 bases. Unmatched junction bases numbered 4, after V lost 0 bases and J lost 3 bases. The CDR3 has 15 amino acids. In germline, CDR1 is MGHRA, CDR2 YSYEKL.